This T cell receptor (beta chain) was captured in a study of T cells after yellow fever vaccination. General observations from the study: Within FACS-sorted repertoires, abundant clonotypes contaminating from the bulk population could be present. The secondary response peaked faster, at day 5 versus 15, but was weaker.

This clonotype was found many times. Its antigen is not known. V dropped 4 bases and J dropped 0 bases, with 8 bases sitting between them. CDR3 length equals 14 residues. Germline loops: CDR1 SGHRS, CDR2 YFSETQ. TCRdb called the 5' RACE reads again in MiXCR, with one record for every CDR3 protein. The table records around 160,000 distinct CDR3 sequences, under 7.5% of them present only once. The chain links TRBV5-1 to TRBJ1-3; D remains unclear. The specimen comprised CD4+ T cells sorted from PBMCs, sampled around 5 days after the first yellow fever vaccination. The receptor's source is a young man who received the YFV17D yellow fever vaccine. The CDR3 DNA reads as TGCGCCAGCAGCCCGACGGTCTCTGGAAACACCATATATTTT. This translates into CASSPTVSGNTIYF.